This TCR beta chain was recorded in a study of metastatic and nonmetastatic thyroid tumors. General observations from the study: Reported TCR beta diversity, measured in blood and tumor, was significantly higher for malignant thyroid tumors than for benign nodules.

TCRdb recomputed clones from the PCR reads via MiXCR. The sample carries around 21,000 clones, 23% recorded once. Treatment of any kind had been given to no patient before thyroid surgery. Per germline, CDR1 MNHNS and CDR2 SASEGT. The CDR3 is made up of 14 amino acids. The ends lost 7 bases at V and 5 bases at J; junction bases unmatched: 10. This clone has only a few counts. Antigen specificity is unknown. J is TRBJ2-7 and V is TRBV6-1; TRBD2 matches 8 bases. This TCR was sampled from a male donor with papillary thyroid cancer or a benign thyroid nodule (not recorded which). Some clones in this sample may be carry-over from other donors' samples. The source material was blood. The CDR3 spells CASTRTSSGHEQYF. The CDR3 coding sequence is TGTGCCAGCACTCGGACTAGCAGTGGGCACGAGCAGTACTTC.